What follows describes a single T cell receptor beta chain. The data stem from a study of blood T cell repertoires in COVID-19. The method was immunoSEQ multiplex PCR; TCRdb's version includes in-frame clones alone and lacks a portion of them. There are hundreds of thousands of clones in the sample; roughly 87% occur only once, and roughly 2% lies in the top ten. The CDR3 is 13 amino acids. The germline gives CDR1 MNHNY, CDR2 SVGAGI (reference sequence). V was pared by 6 bases and J by 2 bases, with 10 bases between. Sample: peripheral blood. This sequence joins TRBV6-6 and TRBJ1-2, with unresolved D. This receptor was identified in a woman aged 45 to 65 who had recovered from COVID-19. CDR3 nucleotide sequence: TGTGCCAGCAGCAGAATTCTCAACTATGGCTACACCTTC. Amino acid sequence: CASSRILNYGYTF.